Each of the 8 T cell receptor beta chains below was sequenced from the same sample in a study of early T cells in non-severe SARS-CoV-2 infection. TCRdb fed the 5' RACE reads into MiXCR, producing one record per CDR3 protein. This table holds 48,000 or so distinct CDR3 sequences, more than 5.5% found once. Sequenced material: whole blood, taken at baseline. The receptor set was obtained from an adult who was a healthcare worker with PCR-confirmed SARS-CoV-2 infection or an uninfected control (not recorded which).

The chain uses TRBV28 and TRBJ2-2; no definite D call. From germline, CDR1 is MDHEN and CDR2 SYDVKM. V lost 6 bases and J lost 7, with 12 bases in between. CDR3 length equals 13 residues. CDR3 nucleotides: TGTGCCAGCAGCGTAAAACCGGGCGGGGAGCTGTTTTTT. Amino acids: CASSVKPGGELFF.

This clonotype was found many times. The genes are TRBV28 and TRBJ1-2, with D possibly being TRBD1 (6 bases). The V gene lost 10 bases and the J gene lost 5 bases, with 11 bases spanning the gap. This CDR3 is 11 amino acids long. Germline V gene sequence: CDR1 MDHEN, CDR2 SYDVKM. The CDR3 sequence: CATNQGYGYTF. DNA for the CDR3: TGTGCCACCAATCAGGGGTATGGCTACACCTTC.

A few counts support this clonotype. The rearrangement uses TRBV6-1 and TRBJ2-7; perhaps TRBD1 as D (6 bases). The CDR3 consists of 12 residues. Germline V gives CDR1 MNHNS, CDR2 SASEGT. The germline V and J ends were trimmed by 5 bases and 3 bases, with 8 bases remaining between them. The CDR3 protein is CASSTTGYEQYF. The CDR3 bases are TGTGCCAGCAGTACGACAGGCTACGAGCAGTACTTC.

This clonotype has a handful of counts. The rearrangement uses TRBV7-8 and TRBJ2-5; a weak D match, TRBD2 (5 bases). The CDR3 consists of 13 residues. Per germline, CDR1 SGHVS and CDR2 FQNEAQ. V was cut by 1 base and J by 2 bases, with 5 bases left in between. CDR3: CASSLGRQETQYF. CDR3 in DNA: TGTGCCAGCAGCTTAGGGAGGCAAGAGACCCAGTACTTC.

V is TRBV30 and J is TRBJ1-5, with D perhaps TRBD1 (5 bases). This CDR3 contains 14 residues. V dropped 2 bases and J dropped 8 bases, with 16 bases sitting between them. CDR1 GTSNPN and CDR2 SVGIG come from the germline V gene (reference sequence). The CDR3 nucleotides read TGTGCCTGGAGTTGGGCGGGGGTGTCGGAGCCCCAGCATTTT. Translated: CAWSWAGVSEPQHF. The complete variable domain, with remaining parts taken from reference TRBV30 and TRBJ1-5, reads SQTIHQWPATLVQPVGSPLSLECTVEGTSNPNLYWYRQAAGRGLQLLFYSVGIGQISSEVPQNLSASRPQDRQFILSSKKLLLSDSGFYLCAWSWAGVSEPQHFGDGTRLSIL.

This chain links TRBV14 with TRBJ2-1; D remains ambiguous. The CDR3 is 13 amino acids. Germline V lookup: CDR1 SGHDN, CDR2 FVKESK. The germline V and J ends were trimmed by 1 base and 7 bases, with 8 bases remaining between them. This CDR3 reads CASSQVGGNEQFF. The CDR3 DNA follows: TGTGCCAGCAGCCAAGTTGGCGGTAATGAGCAGTTCTTC. Full variable domain (outside the CDR3, taken from reference TRBV14 and TRBJ2-1): EAGVTQFPSHSVIEKGQTVTLRCDPISGHDNLYWYRRVMGKEIKFLLHFVKESKQDESGMPNNRFLAERTGGTYSTLKVQPAELEDSGVYFCASSQVGGNEQFFGPGTRLTVL.

There are many counts of this clonotype. The gene calls are TRBV10-3 and TRBJ2-1; weak D call: TRBD1 (5 bases). This CDR3 has 16 residues. Trimming pared 2 bases from V and 2 bases from J, leaving 13 bases between. Per the germline V gene, CDR1 is ENHRY and CDR2 is SYGVKD. Written as DNA, the CDR3 is TGTGCCATCAGTGAGCACCGACAGAACCCCTACAATGAGCAGTTCTTC. It specifies CAISEHRQNPYNEQFF.

This clonotype was observed a handful of times. This rearrangement joins TRBV7-9 to TRBJ2-2, with TRBD1 as a possible D gene (6 bases). Trimming removed 6 bases at V and 1 base at J, with 12 bases between. Germline lookup yields CDR1 SEHNR and CDR2 FQNEAQ (reference sequence). The CDR3 has 15 amino acids. The CDR3 bases are TGTGCCAGCAGGCCCTCGGGACAGAACACCGGGGAGCTGTTTTTT. This codes for CASRPSGQNTGELFF.